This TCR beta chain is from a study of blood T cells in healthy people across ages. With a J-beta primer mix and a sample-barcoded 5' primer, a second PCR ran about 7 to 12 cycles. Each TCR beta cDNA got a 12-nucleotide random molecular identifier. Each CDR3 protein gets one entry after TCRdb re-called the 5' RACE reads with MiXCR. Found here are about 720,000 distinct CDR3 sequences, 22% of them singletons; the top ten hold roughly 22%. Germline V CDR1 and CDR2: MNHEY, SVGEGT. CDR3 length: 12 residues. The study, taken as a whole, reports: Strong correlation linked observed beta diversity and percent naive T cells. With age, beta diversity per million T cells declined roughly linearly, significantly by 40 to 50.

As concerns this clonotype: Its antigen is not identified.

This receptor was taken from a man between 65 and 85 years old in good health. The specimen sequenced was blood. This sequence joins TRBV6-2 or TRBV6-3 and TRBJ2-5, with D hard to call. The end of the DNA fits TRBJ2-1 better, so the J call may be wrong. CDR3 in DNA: TGTGCCAGCAGTTACCCGGTGAATGAGCAGTTCTTC. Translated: CASSYPVNEQFF.